This T cell receptor beta chain was identified during a study of shared clonotypes between healthy human individuals (dated by TCRdb to the early 2020s). In the study overall: The cohort comprised two women and a few men aged 18 to 49 years. For each donor, CD4 naive and CD4 memory were each given three plates, CD8 naive was given two plates, and CD8 memory was given one plate. To estimate repertoire size and how much clonotype sharing occurs between individuals, the study deeply sequenced the blood TCR repertoires of about five healthy adults. Different laboratories and diverse techniques were used to prepare libraries and sequence TCR repertoires, to increase sequencing depth and limit assay-specific biases. Between about 0.85 and 10 billion PBMCs per donor were obtained by leukapheresis.

Worth noting for this clone: The antigen it recognizes is unknown. Base-call qualities are not available, and no considerably larger clone is one nucleotide away.

The donors were healthy, HIV-negative adults who had no recently reported acute infections or vaccinations. All donors were Caucasian adults living in Nashville, Tennessee, USA. CD4+ T cells were enriched by magnetic negative selection, after which naive cells were positively selected on CD45RA and the negative fraction was taken as the memory subset. Blood was obtained by leukapheresis, after which PBMCs were separated by Ficoll-Histopaque density gradient centrifugation and cryopreserved in liquid nitrogen vapor phase. Analytical flow cytometry was used to check the purity and quantity of every magnetically sorted T cell population. From each sorted fraction, genomic DNA was isolated and quantified by UV absorbance on a Nanodrop 2000c. From a lookup of the germline V gene, CDR1 and CDR2 are MNHNS and SASEGT. V and J are truncated by 8 bases and 9 bases respectively, leaving an intervening sequence of 8 bases. The CDR3 numbers 10 residues from cysteine through phenylalanine. Only the CDR3 part of the read is kept: 30 bases, read in frame from the first base.

On the study overall, not on this receptor specifically: Estimated clonotype richness was generally larger for naive than for memory subsets. When a few donors were compared, the shared fraction of clonotypes was about 5% for naive CD4, less than 4% for naive CD8, 2.3% for memory CD4, and 0.4% for memory CD8. Sampling was restricted to blood, and TCR repertoires in tissue are likely to differ from TCR repertoires in blood. Based on pairwise subsampling, the degree of clonotype sharing among donors was expected to be affected by sequencing depth. Because the study included a small number of donors, the genetic and exposure-history diversity represented was limited. Incomplete sequencing was indicated by rarefaction of sorted-subset datasets, despite the large sequencing depth. Compared with non-shared clonotypes, clonotypes shared by all four sorted-subset donors had higher generation probabilities.

Using the deep immunoSEQ assay, multiplex PCR amplified TCR CDR3 regions from genomic DNA. Genomic DNA extracted from each cell subset was distributed evenly over all wells of several immunoSEQ 96-well plates, and each plate served as one replicate. For sorted subsets, about 200 ng genomic DNA, equal to tens of thousands of T cell genomes, was loaded into each replicate PCR. Purified libraries were quantified with a Qubit 3.0 fluorometer, sized on a Bioanalyzer 2100, and re-quantified with the KAPA Library Quantification kit. A separate single-read 150-cycle Illumina NextSeq 550 flow cell was used to sequence each immunoSEQ 96-well plate. From the authors' description of their analysis: Because the immunoSEQ output held only junctional sequences and lacked quality scores, the filtering could not match the filtering applied to full-length reads. To assign V/J genes and CDR3, sequences were annotated using PyIR, a Python wrapper for IgBLAST v1.9, with IMGT germline references. Any read was removed if the V/J assignment was weak (E-value above 1e-6), the CDR3 was missing, or the read contained stop codons, out-of-frame junctions, or ambiguous translated residues. V3J clonotypes were defined by identical inferred V gene, J gene, and CDR3 amino acid sequence. The percentage overlap between two repertoires was calculated by dividing the number of shared unique clonotypes by the size of the smaller repertoire. Richness of each repertoire was evaluated using RTK rarefaction, the Chao1 estimator, and Recon v2.1 estimates of unobserved clonotypes. Generation probabilities were computed with OLGA for all TCRbeta clonotypes obtained by the gDNA method from four donors. Not all clones reach the TCRdb copy of this immuneACCESS table, which keeps in-frame sequences only. Checked studies attribute under half of the gap to unresolved V genes and leave the rest unexplained. Clone size and V and J calls were adopted from that table, with D and trimming inferred from the DNA. Here the sample has around 2.5 million clones; 80% to 95% occur a single time. In total, the top ten clones hold 0.36% of the sample.

Material: naive CD4+ T cells from PBMCs. What this sample's cell subset or site label stands for: CD45RA+ positively selected. The source is a man between 18 and 29 years old in good health. Some clones in this sample may be carry-over from other donors' samples. The rearrangement combines TRBV6-1 with TRBJ1-5; a tentative D match to TRBD1 spans 5 bases. The CDR3 in this case is CASPGRPQHF. In nucleotides, the sequence is TGTGCCAGCCCGGGACGGCCCCAGCATTTT.